These 21 T cell receptor beta chains came from one sample sequenced in a study of blood T cell repertoires in COVID-19. Using immunoSEQ multiplex PCR, the repertoire was profiled, and TCRdb retains in-frame clones only, with some absent. The repertoire includes hundreds of thousands of clones, roughly nine tenths of them detected once, and less than 1.2% sits in the top ten. The sequencing sample was made of PBMCs or T cells enriched from blood (not recorded which). Receptors were obtained from a man younger than 35 who had recovered from COVID-19.

The rearrangement joins TRBV19 to TRBJ2-7; no reliable D call. CDR3 length: 11 amino acids. V was trimmed by 5 bases and J by 4 bases, leaving 6 bases between them. Germline CDR1 is LNHDA and CDR2 is SQIVND (reference sequence). The CDR3 sequence is CASSGQYEQYF. In DNA, the CDR3 is TGTGCCAGTAGTGGGCAGTACGAGCAGTACTTC.

The rearrangement joins TRBV10-3 to TRBJ1-2, with 7 bases identical to TRBD1. This CDR3 is 14 amino acids long. The germline V gene encodes CDR1 ENHRY and CDR2 SYGVKD. V lost 4 bases, J lost 6 bases, and 8 bases stayed unmatched. In DNA, the CDR3 is TGTGCCATCAGTGTCCACGACAGGGAAAATGGCTACACCTTC. It codes for CAISVHDRENGYTF.

The genes are TRBV28 and TRBJ2-1; tentatively, D is TRBD1 (5 bases). The CDR3 covers 11 residues. V dropped 5 bases and J dropped 8 bases, with 7 bases sitting between them. CDR1 and CDR2 (germline): MDHEN, SYDVKM. CDR3 in DNA: TGTGCCAGCAGTCAAGGGGATGAGCAGTTCTTC. It yields the protein CASSQGDEQFF.

The CDR3 sequence is CASSPRDRVGRTEAFF. CDR3 bases: TGTGCCAGCAGTCCAAGGGACAGGGTGGGTAGGACTGAAGCTTTCTTT. The rearrangement joins TRBV28 to TRBJ1-1; TRBD1 aligns across 9 bases. Looked up from germline, CDR1 is MDHEN and CDR2 is SYDVKM. The CDR3 runs to 16 residues. The V gene end was trimmed by 5 bases and the J gene end by 5 bases; junction bases not matched to a gene: 12.

The gene calls are TRBV5-1 and TRBJ1-2, with TRBD1 identical over 8 bases. The CDR3 has 15 amino acids. Germline-derived CDR1 and CDR2 are SGHRS and YFSETQ. V was pared by 0 bases and J by 10 bases, with 11 bases of the junction left unmatched. The CDR3 sequence: CASSLGTGYGRFYTF. Here the CDR3 DNA reads TGCGCCAGCAGCTTGGGGACAGGGTACGGTCGATTCTACACCTTC.

This chain uses TRBV6-5 with TRBJ1-2; 10 nucleotides match TRBD1. The CDR3 length is 15 residues. The germline V gene encodes CDR1 MNHEY and CDR2 SVGAGI. V gave up 6 bases and J gave up 4 bases; unmatched junction bases: 8. The CDR3 region has the DNA TGTGCCAGCAGCCAAACGACAGGGGGCGGCTATGGCTACACCTTC. Translation: CASSQTTGGGYGYTF.

The V and J genes are TRBV11-3 and TRBJ2-1, with 9 bases matching TRBD2. Germline V CDR1 and CDR2: SGHNT, YENEEA. V lost 5 bases to trimming and J lost 7 bases; unmatched junction nucleotides: 3. This CDR3 is 13 amino acids long. CDR3 residues: CASSPAGGNEQFF. CDR3 nucleotides: TGTGCCAGCAGCCCGGCGGGAGGGAATGAGCAGTTCTTC.

The chain recombines TRBV28 with TRBJ1-2; TRBD1 matches 7 bases. Germline CDR1 is MDHEN and CDR2 is SYDVKM. This CDR3 region has 12 residues. After removal of 6 bases from V and 3 bases from J, the junction contained 1 base not matched to a gene. DNA of the CDR3: TGTGCCAGCAGGGGGACAGACTATGGCTACACCTTC. Encoded protein: CASRGTDYGYTF.

V and J are TRBV25-1 and TRBJ2-2; no definite D call. Trimming cost V 3 bases and J 2 bases, with 13 bases left between them. Germline lookup yields CDR1 MGHDK and CDR2 SYGVNS. The CDR3 totals 16 residues. The CDR3 bases are TGTGCCAGCAGTGACCCCCACAGAGCCAACACCGGGGAGCTGTTTTTT. Residues: CASSDPHRANTGELFF.

The rearrangement joins TRBV10-3 to TRBJ2-7; TRBD1 agrees at 9 bases. V trimming: 6 bases; J trimming: 5 bases; junction bases outside the gene matches: 11. The CDR3 length is 15 residues. The germline V gene encodes CDR1 ENHRY and CDR2 SYGVKD. CDR3 DNA: TGTGCCATCAGATTTGAGACAGGGGGAACCCACGAGCAGTACTTC. It is translated as CAIRFETGGTHEQYF.

This clone appeared once. The chain uses TRBV6-2 or TRBV6-3 and TRBJ1-1; D gene ambiguous. The germline V gene has CDR1 MNHEY and CDR2 SVGEGT. CDR3 size: 12 residues. Trimming removed 5 bases at V and 7 bases at J, with 11 bases between. The CDR3 bases are TGTGCCAGCAGTACAATGGGCATTGAAGCTTTCTTT. Translation: CASSTMGIEAFF.

This clone was observed a few times. This rearrangement joins TRBV28 to TRBJ2-7; 10 bases align to TRBD1. The CDR3 is 14 residues long. CDR1 and CDR2 (germline): MDHEN, SYDVKM. V lost 6 bases to trimming and J lost 1 base; unmatched junction nucleotides: 3. The CDR3 protein is CASRRTGGSYEQYF. The CDR3 DNA reads TGTGCCAGCAGACGGACAGGGGGTTCCTACGAGCAGTACTTC.

V gene TRBV28 combines with J gene TRBJ2-3, with 9 bases that match TRBD2. Trimming at V came to 3 bases and at J to 0 bases, leaving 4 bases not matched to a gene. This CDR3 spans 16 amino acids. CDR1 and CDR2 from the germline V gene are MDHEN and SYDVKM. The CDR3 loop is CASSFSGRSSTDTQYF. CDR3 coding DNA: TGTGCCAGCAGTTTCAGCGGGAGGTCCAGCACAGATACGCAGTATTTT.

This clone was recorded only once. The gene calls are TRBV6-4 and TRBJ1-5; the match to TRBD1 covers 9 bases. The CDR3 totals 15 residues. In germline, CDR1 is MRHNA, CDR2 SNTAGT. Unmatched junction bases numbered 2, after V lost 2 bases and J lost 3 bases. CDR3 nucleotides: TGTGCCAGCAGTGACGGGGACAGGGACAATCAGCCCCAGCATTTT. Encoded protein: CASSDGDRDNQPQHF.

The chain is built from TRBV5-1 and TRBJ2-5; 8 nucleotides match TRBD1. CDR3 size: 14 residues. The germline V gene encodes CDR1 SGHRS and CDR2 YFSETQ. The J segment lost 3 bases and the V segment lost 4 bases, leaving 5 bases of the junction unmatched. The CDR3: CASSREDREETQYF. For the CDR3, the DNA is TGCGCCAGCAGCCGAGAGGACAGGGAAGAGACCCAGTACTTC.

V is TRBV12-5 and J is TRBJ2-2; TRBD2 matches 8 bases. Looked up from germline, CDR1 is LGHNT and CDR2 is FRNRAP. The CDR3 is 16 residues long. The J segment lost 4 bases and the V segment lost 0 bases, leaving 4 bases of the junction unmatched. DNA for the CDR3: TGTGCTAGTGGTTTGGTAGACGGGAGGGCCACCGGGGAGCTGTTTTTT. Its translation is CASGLVDGRATGELFF.

This clone showed up just once. The CDR3 reads CASSNRGDRGCGGELFF. CDR3 bases: TGTGCCAGCAGCAACCGAGGGGACAGGGGCTGTGGCGGGGAGCTGTTTTTT. This chain uses TRBV21-1 with TRBJ2-2; the table's D call TRBD1 went unverified against the DNA. TRBV21-1 is labeled a pseudogene. The CDR3 is 17 amino acids.

J is TRBJ1-2 and V is TRBV7-9; TRBD1 aligns across 7 bases. With 5 bases clipped from V and 7 bases from J, the junction kept 7 bases outside the gene matches. The V gene's germline CDR1 is SEHNR and CDR2 FQNEAQ (reference sequence). There are 13 residues in the CDR3. The CDR3 coding sequence is TGTGCCAGCAGCCGAACCGACAGGGCTGGCTACACCTTC. Translation gives CASSRTDRAGYTF.

The chain is built from TRBV7-9 and TRBJ1-1; D remains unclear. Per germline, CDR1 SEHNR and CDR2 FQNEAQ (reference sequence). The CDR3 covers 15 residues. The V end was cut by 5 bases, the J end by 5 bases, with 18 bases between. CDR3 coding DNA: TGTGCCAGCAGCCCGTCGGCGGGTTCCGGGACTGAAGCTTTCTTT. This encodes CASSPSAGSGTEAFF.

The CDR3 spells CASSVMTDYEQYF. The CDR3 DNA sequence: TGTGCCAGCAGCGTGATGACAGACTACGAGCAGTACTTC. This chain joins TRBV7-9 and TRBJ2-7; TRBD1 might be the D (5 bases). Trimming left V 5 bases short and J 3 bases short, with 11 bases between. Germline V gene sequence: CDR1 SEHNR, CDR2 FQNEAQ (reference sequence). The CDR3 runs 13 residues.

V gene TRBV7-2 combines with J gene TRBJ1-2, with D perhaps matching TRBD1 (6 bases). The germline gives CDR1 SGHTA, CDR2 FQGNSA. The CDR3 spans 15 residues. Trimming shortened V by 0 bases and J by 3 bases, and 11 bases separated the two germline ends. The CDR3, as DNA: TGTGCCAGCAGCTTAGCGGGGGGGCTGGACTATGGCTACACCTTC. Translating it yields CASSLAGGLDYGYTF.